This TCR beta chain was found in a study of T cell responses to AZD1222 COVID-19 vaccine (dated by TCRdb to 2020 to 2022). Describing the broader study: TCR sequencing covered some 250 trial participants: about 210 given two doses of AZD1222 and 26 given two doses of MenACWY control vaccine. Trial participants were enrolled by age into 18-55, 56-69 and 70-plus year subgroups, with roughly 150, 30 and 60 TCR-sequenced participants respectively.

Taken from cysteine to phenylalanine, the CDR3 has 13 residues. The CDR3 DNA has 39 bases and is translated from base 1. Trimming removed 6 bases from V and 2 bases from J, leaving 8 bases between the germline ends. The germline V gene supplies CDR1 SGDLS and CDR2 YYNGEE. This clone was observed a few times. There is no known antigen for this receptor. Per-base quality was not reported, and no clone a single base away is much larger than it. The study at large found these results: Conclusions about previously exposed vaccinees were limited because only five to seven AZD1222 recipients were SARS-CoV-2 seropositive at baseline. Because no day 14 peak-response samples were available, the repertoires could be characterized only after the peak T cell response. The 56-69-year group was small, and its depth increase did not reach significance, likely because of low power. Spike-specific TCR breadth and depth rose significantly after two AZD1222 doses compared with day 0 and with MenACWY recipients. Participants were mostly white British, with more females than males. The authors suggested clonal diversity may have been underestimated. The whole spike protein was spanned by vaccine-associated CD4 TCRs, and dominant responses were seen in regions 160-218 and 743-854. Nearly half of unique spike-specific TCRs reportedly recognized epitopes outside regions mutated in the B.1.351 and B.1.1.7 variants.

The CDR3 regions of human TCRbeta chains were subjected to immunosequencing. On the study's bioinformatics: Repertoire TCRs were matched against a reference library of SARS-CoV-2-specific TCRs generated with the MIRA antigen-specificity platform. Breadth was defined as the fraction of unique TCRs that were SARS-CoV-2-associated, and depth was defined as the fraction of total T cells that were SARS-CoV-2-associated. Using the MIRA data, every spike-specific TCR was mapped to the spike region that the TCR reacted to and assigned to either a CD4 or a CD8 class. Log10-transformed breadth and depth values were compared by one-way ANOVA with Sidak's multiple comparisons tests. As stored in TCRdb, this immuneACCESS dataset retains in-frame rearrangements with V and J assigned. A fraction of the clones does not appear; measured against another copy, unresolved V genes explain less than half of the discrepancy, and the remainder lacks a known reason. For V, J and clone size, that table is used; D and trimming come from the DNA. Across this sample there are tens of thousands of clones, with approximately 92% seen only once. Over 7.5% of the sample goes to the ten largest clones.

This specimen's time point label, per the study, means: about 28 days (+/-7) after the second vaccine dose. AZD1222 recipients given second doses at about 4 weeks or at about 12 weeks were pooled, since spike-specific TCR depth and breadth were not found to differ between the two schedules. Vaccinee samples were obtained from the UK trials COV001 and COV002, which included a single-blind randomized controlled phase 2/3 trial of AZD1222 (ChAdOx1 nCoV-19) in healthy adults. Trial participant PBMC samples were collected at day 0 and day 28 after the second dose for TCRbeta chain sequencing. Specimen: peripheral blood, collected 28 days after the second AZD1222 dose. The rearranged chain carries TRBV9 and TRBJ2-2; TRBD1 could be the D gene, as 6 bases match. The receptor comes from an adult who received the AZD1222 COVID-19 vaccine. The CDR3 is CASNRENTGELFF. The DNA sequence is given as TGTGCCAGCAACAGGGAAAACACCGGGGAGCTGTTTTTT.